The text below deals with one T cell receptor beta chain. Assay used: immunoSEQ multiplex PCR; TCRdb lists only in-frame clones, some missing. The table lists about 110,000 clones, over 75% of them singletons. This record comes from a study of blood T cell repertoires in COVID-19. The sample taken for sequencing was peripheral blood. This TCR derives from a woman aged 65 to 85 with acute or convalescent COVID-19.

DNA for the CDR3: TGCGCCAGCAGCCAATTCAACAGGGGTCTGAACACCGGGGAGCTGTTTTTT. Its translation is CASSQFNRGLNTGELFF. The rearrangement joins TRBV4-1 to TRBJ2-2, with 7 bases identical to TRBD1. Germline V gene lookup returns CDR1 MGHRA and CDR2 YSYEKL. The V gene end was trimmed by 2 bases and the J gene end by 1 base; junction bases not matched to a gene: 7. The CDR3 covers 17 residues.